One sample yielded the 15 T cell receptor beta chains listed below, sequenced in a study of OX40 agonist ivuxolimab in advanced cancers. The assay was immunoSEQ multiplex PCR, and TCRdb's table has in-frame clones only and misses some. This table has just under 85,000 clones, around 85% appearing once. The specimen comprised CD4+ or CD8+ T cells sorted from blood, sampled in a trial of the OX40 agonist ivuxolimab. The receptors stem from an adult with an advanced solid tumor such as melanoma, head and neck, liver or kidney cancer.

The chain joins TRBV6-5 to TRBJ1-3; 8 bases map to TRBD1. Germline V lookup: CDR1 MNHEY, CDR2 SVGAGI. The V and J ends lost 2 bases and 2 bases, in that order; junction bases with no gene match: 2. The CDR3 consists of 15 residues. The CDR3 nucleotides are TGTGCCAGCAGTTACGACAGGGGCACTGGAAACACCATATATTTT. Its protein product is CASSYDRGTGNTIYF.

V usage is TRBV2 and J usage is TRBJ2-3, with 8 bases fitting TRBD2. The length of the CDR3 is 16 residues. J lost 2 bases, V lost 3 bases, and 7 bases had no gene match. CDR1 and CDR2 (germline): SNHLY, FYNNEI. CDR3 amino acids: CASSERGGGFTDTQYF. CDR3 DNA: TGTGCCAGCAGTGAGCGGGGCGGGGGGTTCACAGATACGCAGTATTTT.

The gene calls are TRBV7-8 and TRBJ2-5, with D possibly matching TRBD2 (5 bases). The assigned J gene may be wrong: the sequence end matches TRBJ2-7 better. The CDR3 has 11 residues. CDR1 SGHVS and CDR2 FQNEAQ come from the germline V gene. In nucleotides, the CDR3 is TGTGCCAGCAGCCGGGAAGGCGAGCAGTACTTC. Its protein is CASSREGEQYF.

The chain carries TRBV19 and TRBJ2-3, with D tentatively TRBD2 (5 bases). V shed 6 bases and J shed 0 bases, with 10 bases lying between them. This CDR3 comprises 14 residues. Germline CDR1 reads LNHDA; CDR2 reads SQIVND (reference sequence). The CDR3 loop is CASRRAGSTDTQYF. The CDR3 nucleotides are TGTGCCAGTAGAAGGGCGGGTAGCACAGATACGCAGTATTTT.

The chain uses TRBV27 and TRBJ2-3; D may be TRBD1 or TRBD2 (5 bases each). This CDR3 comprises 14 residues. The ends were cut back, 7 bases at V and 3 bases at J, with 14 bases in the middle. Germline V CDR1 and CDR2: MNHEY, SMNVEV (reference sequence). CDR3: CASIHPGRTDTQYF. The CDR3 nucleotides read TGTGCCAGCATCCACCCGGGACGGACAGATACGCAGTATTTT.

The rearrangement links TRBV6-5 to TRBJ1-5; unclear D gene. CDR3 length equals 15 residues. With 0 bases removed from V and 3 bases from J, the gap between germline ends came to 9 bases. In germline, CDR1 is MNHEY, CDR2 SVGAGI. CDR3 bases: TGTGCCAGCAGTTACTCAAGGGAGACCAATCAGCCCCAGCATTTT. Translating it yields CASSYSRETNQPQHF.

The chain couples TRBV5-1 to TRBJ2-5; D is unresolved. The germline gives CDR1 SGHRS, CDR2 YFSETQ. The V gene lost 0 bases and the J gene lost 2 bases, with 8 bases spanning the gap. The CDR3 has 14 amino acids. Here the CDR3 reads CASSLDPIQETQYF. CDR3 DNA: TGCGCCAGCAGCTTGGATCCGATACAAGAGACCCAGTACTTC.

V gene TRBV2 combines with J gene TRBJ2-3; D may be TRBD1 (5 bases). The length of the CDR3 is 16 residues. Trimming stripped 8 bases from V and 1 base from J, with 19 bases between. Germline assignment: CDR1 SNHLY and CDR2 FYNNEI. In nucleotides, the CDR3 is TGTGCCAGCGGGGCGACTCCCCTTGGGGGCACAGATACGCAGTATTTT. Amino acids: CASGATPLGGTDTQYF.

The chain joins TRBV5-1 to TRBJ1-5; D may be TRBD1 (5 bases). In germline, CDR1 is SGHRS, CDR2 YFSETQ. With 0 bases removed from V and 2 bases from J, the gap between germline ends came to 6 bases. The CDR3 length is 14 residues. The CDR3: CASSLEGGNQPQHF. DNA of the CDR3: TGCGCCAGCAGCTTGGAAGGGGGCAATCAGCCCCAGCATTTT.

J is TRBJ1-5 and V is TRBV18; 11 nucleotides agree with TRBD1. V shed 6 bases, J shed 3 bases, and the junction held 4 bases outside the gene matches. The CDR3 covers 15 residues. Germline CDR1 and CDR2: KGHSH and LQKENI. The CDR3 DNA is TGTGCCAGCTCGAGGACAGGGGGCAACAATCAGCCCCAGCATTTT. Amino acids: CASSRTGGNNQPQHF. The full variable domain, completed using reference TRBV18 and TRBJ1-5, is NAGVMQNPRHLVRRRGQEARLRCSPMKGHSHVYWYRQLPEEGLKFMVYLQKENIIDESGMPKERFSAEFPKEGPSILRIQQVVRGDSAAYFCASSRTGGNNQPQHFGDGTRLSIL.

This clone occurred once. J is TRBJ2-5 and V is TRBV13, with D tentatively TRBD1 (5 bases). Per germline, CDR1 PRHDT and CDR2 FYEKMQ (reference sequence). The CDR3 spans 15 residues. The ends were cut back, 1 base at V and 5 bases at J, with 14 bases in the middle. The CDR3 protein is CASSLEAGRRETQYF. CDR3 DNA: TGTGCCAGCAGCTTAGAGGCAGGGCGTAGGGAGACCCAGTACTTC.

The chain is built from TRBV7-4 and TRBJ2-1; TRBD1 matches 8 bases. CDR3 length: 15 amino acids. Unmatched junction bases numbered 5, after V lost 3 bases and J lost 4 bases. CDR1 and CDR2 (germline): SGHVT, SQSDAQ. CDR3 DNA sequence: TGTGCCAGCAGCTTCCCAGGGGGCCAATACAATGAGCAGTTCTTC. It encodes CASSFPGGQYNEQFF.

The J gene is TRBJ2-1, the V gene TRBV29-1, with TRBD2 matching over 10 bases. Trimming cost V 5 bases and J 7 bases; bases outside gene matches: 8. Germline CDR1 SQVTM, CDR2 ANQGSEA. CDR3 length equals 14 residues. CDR3 bases: TGCAGCGTTATCGGGCTAGCGGGAGCAAATGAGCAGTTCTTC. It encodes CSVIGLAGANEQFF.

J is TRBJ2-3 and V is TRBV13; TRBD2 aligns across 10 bases. CDR3 size: 16 residues. V trimming: 2 bases; J trimming: 2 bases; junction bases outside the gene matches: 4. CDR1 is PRHDT and CDR2 is FYEKMQ in the germline V gene (reference sequence). CDR3 sequence (DNA): TGTGCCAGCAGCTTAAGGACTAGCGGAACCACAGATACGCAGTATTTT. It yields the protein CASSLRTSGTTDTQYF.

The chain recombines TRBV6-1 with TRBJ2-5, with 8 bases identical to TRBD2. The CDR3 contains 16 residues. Trimming cost V 4 bases and J 9 bases; bases outside gene matches: 16. Germline V CDR1 and CDR2: MNHNS, SASEGT. CDR3 coding DNA: TGTGCCAGCAGTGTTGGGCGGGGGGCCGTAGGGGCGGCCCAGTACTTC. It encodes CASSVGRGAVGAAQYF.